One and the same sample provided the 18 T cell receptor beta chains below, sequenced in a study of patients and donors after allogeneic stem cell transplantation. TCRdb itself ran the RT-PCR reads through MiXCR, one entry per CDR3 protein. The sample has 200,000 to 250,000 distinct CDR3 sequences, roughly an eighth seen once. Specimen: blood, either unsorted or a sorted T cell fraction (not recorded which). These TCRs come from a human donor who was either an allogeneic HSCT recipient or a stem cell or donor lymphocyte infusion donor (not recorded which). It is not recorded whose cells these are; they may come from a transplant donor.

The chain carries TRBV5-6 and TRBJ1-5; TRBD1 might be the D (5 bases). Germline V gives CDR1 SGHDT, CDR2 YYEEEE. The V gene lost 0 bases and the J gene lost 1 base, with 14 bases spanning the gap. CDR3 length equals 17 residues. CDR3 sequence (DNA): TGTGCCAGCAGCTTGGGCCAGGGAATGTTAAGCAATCAGCCCCAGCATTTT. It is translated as CASSLGQGMLSNQPQHF.

The chain employs TRBV18 and TRBJ1-5; possible D gene TRBD1, 6 bases. The CDR3 is 15 amino acids. Germline V gene lookup returns CDR1 KGHSH and CDR2 LQKENI. Trimming cost V 4 bases and J 10 bases, with 20 bases left between them. The CDR3: CASSLPDRAMSPQHF. DNA for the CDR3: TGTGCCAGCTCACTACCGGACAGAGCCATGTCCCCCCAGCATTTT.

Many counts were recorded for this clonotype. In nucleotides, the CDR3 is TGCAGCACAATCACCGGAGGGTCCGGGGGTACGCAGTATTTT. This encodes CSTITGGSGGTQYF. The gene calls are TRBV29-1 and TRBJ2-3; maybe TRBD2 (6 bases). The CDR3 length is 14 residues. Trimming removed 8 bases from V and 8 bases from J, with 23 bases in between. Looked up from germline, CDR1 is SQVTM and CDR2 is ANQGSEA.

Ten or more counts support this clonotype. The chain links TRBV6-1 to TRBJ2-1, with TRBD2 matching over 16 bases. Trimming removed 6 bases from V and 4 bases from J; junction bases left unmatched: 6. CDR3 length: 17 residues. Germline assignment: CDR1 MNHNS and CDR2 SASEGT. The CDR3 DNA sequence: TGTGCCAGCAGGCAACCGGGACTAGCGGGAGGGTACAATGAGCAGTTCTTC. As protein: CASRQPGLAGGYNEQFF.

This clonotype occurred a few times. The genes are TRBV20-1 and TRBJ1-2, with a tentative D call TRBD1 (5 bases). The CDR3 is made up of 15 amino acids. CDR1 is DFQATT, CDR2 SNEGSKA, per germline (reference sequence). V was shortened by 6 bases and J by 5 bases, with 22 bases between the two germline ends. The CDR3 sequence: CSANPTGVGTYGYTF. The CDR3 DNA sequence: TGCAGTGCAAACCCCACGGGGGTGGGGACTTATGGCTACACCTTC.

The CDR3 DNA follows: TGTGCCAGCAGCTTTGCTAGCGAGAGCTCCTACGAGCAGTACTTC. It encodes CASSFASESSYEQYF. The chain recombines TRBV11-3 with TRBJ2-7; possibly TRBD2 for D (6 bases). Per the germline V gene, CDR1 is SGHNT and CDR2 is YENEEA. The CDR3 has 15 residues. Trimming removed 3 bases at V and 0 bases at J, with 12 bases between.

Many counts were recorded for this clonotype. The chain carries TRBV5-4 and TRBJ1-2; unclear D gene. Per the germline V gene, CDR1 is SGHNT and CDR2 is YYREEE (reference sequence). With 0 bases removed from V and 0 bases from J, the gap between germline ends came to 9 bases. CDR3 length: 15 residues. The CDR3 is CASSLEASPNYGYTF. CDR3 coding DNA: TGTGCCAGCAGCTTGGAGGCCAGCCCTAACTATGGCTACACCTTC.

This clonotype was recorded at least ten times. V usage is TRBV30 and J usage is TRBJ1-5; no clear D gene. Trimming took 2 bases from V and 11 from J, leaving 16 bases between them. The CDR3 contains 13 residues. CDR1 and CDR2 from the germline V gene are GTSNPN and SVGIG (reference sequence). This CDR3 reads CAWSLEEASSQHF. The CDR3 nucleotides are TGTGCCTGGAGTTTGGAGGAGGCTTCCTCCCAGCATTTT.

This clonotype was found many times. J is TRBJ1-2 and V is TRBV7-2, with D unresolved. The CDR3 is 12 residues long. CDR1 is SGHTA and CDR2 is FQGNSA in the germline V gene. The V end lost 0 bases, the J end lost 10 bases, and 9 bases lay between the germline ends. CDR3 coding DNA: TGTGCCAGCAGCTTAGCCAGCCTTAACTACACCTTC. It translates to CASSLASLNYTF.

This sequence joins TRBV30 and TRBJ2-1, with 7 nucleotides matching TRBD2. This CDR3 spans 11 amino acids. Unmatched junction bases numbered 5, after V lost 5 bases and J lost 10 bases. Germline assignment: CDR1 GTSNPN and CDR2 SVGIG (reference sequence). As DNA, the CDR3 is TGTGCCTGGTCCAGGGAGGGGGAGCAGTTCTTC. It is translated as CAWSREGEQFF.

This clonotype was observed many times. This chain uses TRBV12-3 or TRBV12-4 with TRBJ1-5; D unresolved. CDR3 size: 14 residues. Trimming removed 5 bases at V and 7 bases at J, with 15 bases between. The CDR3 DNA reads as TGTGCCAGCAGTCGGGCGGGAGCCGACCAGCCCCAGCATTTT. Translation: CASSRAGADQPQHF.

The chain couples TRBV12-3 or TRBV12-4 to TRBJ1-3; D might be TRBD1 (5 bases). This CDR3 contains 14 residues. V was clipped by 3 bases and J by 1 base, with 7 bases between them. The chain's CDR3 is CASSFGGSGNTIYF. The DNA for the CDR3 is TGTGCCAGCAGTTTTGGGGGGTCTGGAAACACCATATATTTT.

This clonotype occurred a few times. The genes are TRBV18 and TRBJ1-1; D not resolved. The CDR3 runs 14 residues. The germline CDR1 and CDR2 sequences are KGHSH and LQKENI. Trimming removed 0 bases at V and 4 bases at J, with 9 bases between. In DNA, the CDR3 is TGTGCCAGCTCACCACCCAGGCCGGGCACTGAAGCTTTCTTT. Its protein product is CASSPPRPGTEAFF.

This clonotype was seen a few times. The CDR3 DNA is TGTGCCAGCAGTGAATGGGTTGGCACCATATATTTT. This gives the protein CASSEWVGTIYF. This chain links TRBV2 with TRBJ1-3, with unresolved D. The CDR3 spans 12 residues. V lost 2 bases and J 9 bases, leaving 8 bases between the germline ends. Germline lookup yields CDR1 SNHLY and CDR2 FYNNEI.

The DNA for the CDR3 is TGTGCCAGCAGTGGAGGGGCAGCAGAGACCCAGTACTTC. Translated, it gives CASSGGAAETQYF. V and J are TRBV6-1 and TRBJ2-5; perhaps D is TRBD1 or TRBD2 (5 bases each). V was cut by 4 bases and J by 4 bases, with 10 bases left in between. In germline, CDR1 is MNHNS, CDR2 SASEGT. The CDR3 has 13 amino acids.

The V and J genes are TRBV5-4 and TRBJ2-2; a weak D match, TRBD2 (6 bases). CDR1 and CDR2 from the germline V gene are SGHNT and YYREEE (reference sequence). V lost 3 bases, J lost 7 bases, and 16 bases lay in between. The CDR3 has 15 residues. CDR3 in DNA: TGTGCCAGCAGCTCGGGGACTCAAAAGGGCGGGGAGCTGTTTTTT. Amino acids: CASSSGTQKGGELFF.

The V gene is TRBV29-1, the J gene TRBJ2-3; maybe TRBD2 (6 bases). V gave up 6 bases and J gave up 2 bases, with 12 bases separating them. This CDR3 is 13 amino acids long. Germline V gene sequence: CDR1 SQVTM, CDR2 ANQGSEA. In DNA form, the CDR3 reads TGCAGCGTCGACGGGACTGCCACAGATACGCAGTATTTT. Amino acid sequence: CSVDGTATDTQYF.

In this sample, this clonotype turned up many times. The chain recombines TRBV5-1 with TRBJ1-5, with D possibly being TRBD1 (5 bases). The V gene's germline CDR1 is SGHRS and CDR2 YFSETQ. Trimming removed 0 bases from V and 2 bases from J, with 9 bases in between. The CDR3 is made up of 15 amino acids. CDR3 region: CASSLGGAGNQPQHF. The CDR3 DNA sequence: TGCGCCAGCAGCTTGGGAGGGGCAGGCAATCAGCCCCAGCATTTT.